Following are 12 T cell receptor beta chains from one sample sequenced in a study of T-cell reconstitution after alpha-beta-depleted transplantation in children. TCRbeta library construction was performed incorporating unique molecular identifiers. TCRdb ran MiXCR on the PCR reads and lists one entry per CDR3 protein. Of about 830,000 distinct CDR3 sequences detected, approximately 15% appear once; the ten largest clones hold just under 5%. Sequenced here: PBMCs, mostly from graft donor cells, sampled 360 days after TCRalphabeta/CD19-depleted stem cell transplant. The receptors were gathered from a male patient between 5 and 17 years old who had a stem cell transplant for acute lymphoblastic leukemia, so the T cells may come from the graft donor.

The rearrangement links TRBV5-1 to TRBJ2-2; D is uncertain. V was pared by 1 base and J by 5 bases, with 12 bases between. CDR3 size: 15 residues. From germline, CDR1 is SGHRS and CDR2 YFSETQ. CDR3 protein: CASSLISGFTGELFF. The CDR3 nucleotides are TGCGCCAGCAGCTTGATTTCGGGCTTTACCGGGGAGCTGTTTTTT.

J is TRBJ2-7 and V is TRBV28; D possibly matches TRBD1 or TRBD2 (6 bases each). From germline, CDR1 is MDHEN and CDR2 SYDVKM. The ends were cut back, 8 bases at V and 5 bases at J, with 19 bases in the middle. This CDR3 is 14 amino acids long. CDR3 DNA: TGTGCCAGCTCTTTCCGGGGGCCCTTCCACGAGCAGTACTTC. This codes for CASSFRGPFHEQYF.

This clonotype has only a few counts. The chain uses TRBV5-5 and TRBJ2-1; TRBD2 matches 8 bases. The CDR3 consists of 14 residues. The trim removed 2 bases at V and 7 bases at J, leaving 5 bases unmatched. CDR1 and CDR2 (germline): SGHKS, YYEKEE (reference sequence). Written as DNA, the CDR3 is TGTGCCAGCAGCTTCCCAGCGGGAGCGAATGAGCAGTTCTTC. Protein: CASSFPAGANEQFF.

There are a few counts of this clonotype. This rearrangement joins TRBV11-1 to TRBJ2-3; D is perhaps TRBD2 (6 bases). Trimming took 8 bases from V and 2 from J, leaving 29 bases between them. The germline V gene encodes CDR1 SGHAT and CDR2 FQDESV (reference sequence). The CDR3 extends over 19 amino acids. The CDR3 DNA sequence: TGTGCCAGCGGACTAAAACTAGTAGTGCCCGTACCGGACACAGATACGCAGTATTTT. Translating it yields CASGLKLVVPVPDTDTQYF.

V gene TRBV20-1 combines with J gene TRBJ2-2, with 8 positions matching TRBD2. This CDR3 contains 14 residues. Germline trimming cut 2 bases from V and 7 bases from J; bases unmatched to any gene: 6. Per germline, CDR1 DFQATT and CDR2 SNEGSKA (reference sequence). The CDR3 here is CSARSMRGDGELFF. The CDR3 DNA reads TGCAGTGCTAGAAGCATGCGGGGGGACGGGGAGCTGTTTTTT.

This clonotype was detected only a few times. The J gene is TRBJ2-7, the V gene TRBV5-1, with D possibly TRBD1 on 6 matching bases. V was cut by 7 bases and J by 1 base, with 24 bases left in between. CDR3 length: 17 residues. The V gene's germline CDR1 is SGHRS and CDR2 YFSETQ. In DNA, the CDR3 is TGCGCCAGCGGCCCACTACCCAGGGGCCTATATTCCTACGAGCAGTACTTC. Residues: CASGPLPRGLYSYEQYF.

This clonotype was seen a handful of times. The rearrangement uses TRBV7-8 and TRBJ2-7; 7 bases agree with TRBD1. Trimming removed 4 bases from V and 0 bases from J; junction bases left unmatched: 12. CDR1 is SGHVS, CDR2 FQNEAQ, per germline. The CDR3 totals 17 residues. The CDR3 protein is CASSSEDRFTSSYEQYF. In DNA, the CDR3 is TGTGCCAGCAGCTCCGAGGACAGGTTTACGAGCTCCTACGAGCAGTACTTC.

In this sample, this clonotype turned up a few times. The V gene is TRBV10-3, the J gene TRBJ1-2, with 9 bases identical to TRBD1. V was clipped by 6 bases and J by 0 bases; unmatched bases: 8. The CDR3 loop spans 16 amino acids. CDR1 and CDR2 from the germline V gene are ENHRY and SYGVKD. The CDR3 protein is CAIRTAWTGANYGYTF. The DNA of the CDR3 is TGTGCCATCAGGACGGCTTGGACAGGGGCTAACTATGGCTACACCTTC.

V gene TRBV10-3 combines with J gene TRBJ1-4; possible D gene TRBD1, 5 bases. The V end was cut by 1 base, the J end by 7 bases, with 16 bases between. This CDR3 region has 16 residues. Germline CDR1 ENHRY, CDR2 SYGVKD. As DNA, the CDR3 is TGTGCCATCAGTGAGTTTGGGGGTCAGCCTTCTGAAAAACTGTTTTTT. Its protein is CAISEFGGQPSEKLFF.

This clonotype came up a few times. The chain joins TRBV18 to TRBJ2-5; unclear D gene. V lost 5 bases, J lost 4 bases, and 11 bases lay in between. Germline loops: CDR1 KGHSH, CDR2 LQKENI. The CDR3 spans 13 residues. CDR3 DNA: TGTGCCAGCTCAGCACAGCCCGGAGAGACCCAGTACTTC. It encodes CASSAQPGETQYF.

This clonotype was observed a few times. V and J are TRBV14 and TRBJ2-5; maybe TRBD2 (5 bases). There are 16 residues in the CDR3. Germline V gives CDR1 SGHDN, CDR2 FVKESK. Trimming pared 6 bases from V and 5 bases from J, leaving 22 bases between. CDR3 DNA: TGTGCCAGCAGTTACCTGCGGCCTAAACGAGGGGAGACCCAGTACTTC. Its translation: CASSYLRPKRGETQYF.

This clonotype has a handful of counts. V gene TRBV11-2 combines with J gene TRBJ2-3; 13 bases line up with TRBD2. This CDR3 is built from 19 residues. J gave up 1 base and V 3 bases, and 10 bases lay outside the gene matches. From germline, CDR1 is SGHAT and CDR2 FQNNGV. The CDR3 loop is CASSFPRTSGSVGTDTQYF. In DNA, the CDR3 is TGTGCCAGCAGCTTCCCTCGGACTAGCGGGAGCGTCGGCACAGATACGCAGTATTTT.